This T cell receptor beta chain was recovered during a study of regulatory T cells in long-lasting Graves disease. This clonotype has a count of ten or more. CDR3-region Arm-PCR and iRepertoire HTBI primers produced the TCR beta libraries. Each CDR3 protein gets one entry after TCRdb re-called the multiplex PCR reads with MiXCR. This repertoire shows a few hundred thousand distinct CDR3 sequences, more than 20% found once; its top ten account for 25% to 30%. As for time point: persistent/refractory GD, antithyroid drugs over 5 years with positive TRAb. From RNA extracted from PBMCs, the TCR library was made. The TCR sequence derives from a woman aged 40 to 55 with Graves disease. The sample in question was peripheral blood mononuclear cells (PBMCs), obtained when the disease was refractory, from a patient treated with antithyroid drugs.

The CDR3 bases are TGTGCCAGCACCAACGGGACTAGCGGGAGTAGGAAGACCCAGTACTTC. It translates to CASTNGTSGSRKTQYF. The chain uses TRBV6-1 and TRBJ2-5, with 14 nucleotides matching TRBD2. The J segment lost 6 bases and the V segment lost 7 bases, leaving 10 bases of the junction unmatched. Germline loops: CDR1 MNHNS, CDR2 SASEGT. The CDR3 contains 16 residues.